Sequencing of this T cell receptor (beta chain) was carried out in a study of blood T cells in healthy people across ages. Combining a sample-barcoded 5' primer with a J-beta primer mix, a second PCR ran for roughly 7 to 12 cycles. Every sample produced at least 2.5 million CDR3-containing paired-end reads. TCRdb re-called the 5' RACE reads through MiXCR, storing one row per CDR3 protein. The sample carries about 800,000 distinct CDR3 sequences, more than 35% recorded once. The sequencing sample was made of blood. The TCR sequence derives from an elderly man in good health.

CDR3: CASSFTGRSEQYF. In DNA form, the CDR3 reads TGTGCCAGCAGCTTCACAGGGAGAAGCGAGCAGTACTTC. J is TRBJ2-4 and V is TRBV7-6; D may be TRBD1 (6 bases). The DNA end is more similar to TRBJ2-7, so the J call may be wrong. The germline CDR1 and CDR2 sequences are SGHVS and FNYEAQ. The CDR3 covers 13 residues.